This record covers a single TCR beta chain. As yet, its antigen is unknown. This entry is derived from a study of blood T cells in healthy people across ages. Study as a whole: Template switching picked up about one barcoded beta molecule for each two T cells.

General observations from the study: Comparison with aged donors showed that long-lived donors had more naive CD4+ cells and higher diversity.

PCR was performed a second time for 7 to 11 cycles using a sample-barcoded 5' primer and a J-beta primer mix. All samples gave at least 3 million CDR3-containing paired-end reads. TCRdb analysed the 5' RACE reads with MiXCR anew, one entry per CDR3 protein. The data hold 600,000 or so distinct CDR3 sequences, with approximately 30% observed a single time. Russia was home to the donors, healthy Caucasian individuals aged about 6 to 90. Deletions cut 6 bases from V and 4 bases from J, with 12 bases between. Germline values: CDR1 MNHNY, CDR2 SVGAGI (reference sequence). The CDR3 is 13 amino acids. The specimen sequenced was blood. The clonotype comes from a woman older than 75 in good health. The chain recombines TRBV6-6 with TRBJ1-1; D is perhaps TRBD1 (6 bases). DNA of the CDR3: TGTGCCAGCAGCGCCGGGACACTCACTGAAGCTTTCTTT. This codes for CASSAGTLTEAFF.